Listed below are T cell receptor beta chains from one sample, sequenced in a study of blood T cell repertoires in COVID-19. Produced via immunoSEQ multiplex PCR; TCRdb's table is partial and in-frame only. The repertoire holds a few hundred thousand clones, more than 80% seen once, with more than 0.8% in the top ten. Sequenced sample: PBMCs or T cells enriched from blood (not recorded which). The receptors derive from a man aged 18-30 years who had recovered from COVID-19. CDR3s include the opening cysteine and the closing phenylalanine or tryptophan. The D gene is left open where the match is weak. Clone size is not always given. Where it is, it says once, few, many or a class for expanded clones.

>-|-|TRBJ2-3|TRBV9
TGTGCCAGCAGCGTACAGGGTCGCACAGATACGCAGTATTTT
CASSVQGRTDTQYF
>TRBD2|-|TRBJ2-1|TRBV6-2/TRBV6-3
TGTGCCAGCAGCGGGGGGAATGAGCAGTTCTTC
CASSGGNEQFF
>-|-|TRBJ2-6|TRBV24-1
TGTGCCATCTCGCCCGCGGGGATTGGGGCCAACGTCCTGACTTTC
CAISPAGIGANVLTF
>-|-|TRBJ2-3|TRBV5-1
TGCGCCAGCAACCGGGACACCTACACAGATACGCAGTATTTT
CASNRDTYTDTQYF
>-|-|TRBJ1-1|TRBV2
TGTGCCAGCAGTGAATCGGGACTTCCTAAAGCTTTCTTT
CASSESGLPKAFF
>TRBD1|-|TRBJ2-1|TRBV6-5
TGTGCCAGCAGTATCGGGACAGGGAACAATGAGCAGTTCTTC
CASSIGTGNNEQFF
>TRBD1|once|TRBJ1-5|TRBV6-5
TGTGCCGGGTCCGACAGGGCGCAGCCCCAGCATTTT
CAGSDRAQPQHF
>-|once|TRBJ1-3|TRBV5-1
TGCGCCAGCAGCTTAGGACAGTCTGGAAACACCATATATTTT
CASSLGQSGNTIYF
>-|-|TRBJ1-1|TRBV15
TGTGCCACCAGCGGCTTGGGTGTGGGGAGAGCTTTCTTT
CATSGLGVGRAFF
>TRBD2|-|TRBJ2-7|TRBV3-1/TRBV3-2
TGTGCCAGCAGCCGGCTAGCGGGAGTAACCCACGAGCAGTACTTC
CASSRLAGVTHEQYF
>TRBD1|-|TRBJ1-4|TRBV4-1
TGCGCCAGCAGCCGGACCAGGACAGGCGGTCCCTTGACAACTAATGAAAAACTGTTTTTT
CASSRTRTGGPLTTNEKLFF
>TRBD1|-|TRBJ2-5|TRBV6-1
TGTGCCAGCAGTGATTGGGGGACAGGGGCGACCCAGTACTTC
CASSDWGTGATQYF
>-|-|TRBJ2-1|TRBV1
TGCACCAGCAGCCAATCATGGACTAGCGGGGGGCGTATCTCCTACAATGAGCAGTTCTTC
CTSSQSWTSGGRISYNEQFF
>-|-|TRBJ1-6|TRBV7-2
TGTGCCAGCAGCTTTCAGGTCGTCAGTAATTCACCCCTCCACTTT
CASSFQVVSNSPLHF
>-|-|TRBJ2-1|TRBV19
TGTGCCAGTAGTATAAGGGAGTGGGATGAGCAGTTCTTC
CASSIREWDEQFF
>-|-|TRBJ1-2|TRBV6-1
TGTGCCAGCAGTGAAGCTGACACGCAGTTCTATGGCTACACCTTC
CASSEADTQFYGYTF
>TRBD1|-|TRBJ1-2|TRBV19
TGTGCCACCAACAGGGGCGACTACTATGGCTACACCTTC
CATNRGDYYGYTF
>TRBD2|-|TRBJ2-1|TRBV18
TGTGCCAGCTCACCAACTAAAGGGCTAGCGGGAGTTCATGAGCAGTTCTTC
CASSPTKGLAGVHEQFF
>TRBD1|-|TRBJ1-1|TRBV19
TGTGCCAGTAGTAGCGAATATAGAAACAGGGGCCGAGCGAGAATGAACACTGAAGCTTTCTTT
CASSSEYRNRGRARMNTEAFF
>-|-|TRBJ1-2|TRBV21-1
TGTGCCAGCAGCAGACAGGGGTTGTGGGGCTACACCTTC
CASSRQGLWGYTF
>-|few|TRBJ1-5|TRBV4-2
TGTGCCAGCAGCCAAGGTGACACAGGCGTGTATCAGCCCCAGCATTTT
CASSQGDTGVYQPQHF
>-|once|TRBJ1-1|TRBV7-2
TGTGCCAGCAGCTTAGCGATGCAGGGGGAAGCTTTCTTT
CASSLAMQGEAFF
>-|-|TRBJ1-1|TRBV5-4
TGTGCCAGCAGCTTGGATCAGGGTGGCCGAGAAGCTTTCTTT
CASSLDQGGREAFF
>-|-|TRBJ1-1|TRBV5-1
TGCGCCAGCAGCCTGGGACTTCATCCCACCGCACCCCTCACTGAAGCTTTCTTT
CASSLGLHPTAPLTEAFF
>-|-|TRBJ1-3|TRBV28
TGTGCCAGCCCGGACAGTAGAGGAAACACCATATATTTT
CASPDSRGNTIYF
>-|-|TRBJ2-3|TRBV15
TGTGCCACCAGCAGAAGAAATAGAGGAGATACGCAGTATTTT
CATSRRNRGDTQYF
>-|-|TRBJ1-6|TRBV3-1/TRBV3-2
TGTGCCAGCAGCCGCGAGCCGGGGAATTCACCCCTCCACTTT
CASSREPGNSPLHF
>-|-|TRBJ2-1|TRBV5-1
TGCGCCAGCAGCTTGGATGCAGGGACTGCGGCCTCCTACAATGAGCAGTTCTTC
CASSLDAGTAASYNEQFF
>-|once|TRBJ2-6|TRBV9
TGTGCCAGCAGCCACAGGTCGAGCTCTGGGGCCAACGTCCTGACTTTC
CASSHRSSSGANVLTF
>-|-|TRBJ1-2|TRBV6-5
TGTGCCAGCAGGATCCCCCTCGGAGCTAACTATGGCTACACCTTC
CASRIPLGANYGYTF
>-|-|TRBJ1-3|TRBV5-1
TGCGCCAGCAGCGACAGAAGCTCTGGAAACACCATATATTTT
CASSDRSSGNTIYF
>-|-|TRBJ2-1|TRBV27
TGTGCCAGCAGTTCCCGGGCCTACAATGAGCAGTTCTTC
CASSSRAYNEQFF
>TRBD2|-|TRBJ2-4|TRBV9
TGTGCCAGCAGCGGAGGGCCAGGACTAGCGGAAACATCACTAGCCAAAAACATTCAGTACTTC
CASSGGPGLAETSLAKNIQYF
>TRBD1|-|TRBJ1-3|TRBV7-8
TGTGCCAGCAGCTTACCGGACAGGCGAGGTTTTTTCTCTGGAAACACCATATATTTT
CASSLPDRRGFFSGNTIYF
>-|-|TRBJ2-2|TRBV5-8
TGTGCCAGCACCTCGTTGCGAAGCGCGAACACCGGGGAGCTGTTTTTT
CASTSLRSANTGELFF
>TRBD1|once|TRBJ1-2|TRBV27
TGTGCCAGCAGTCCTTCCAACAGGGGTCCCTATGGCTACACCTTC
CASSPSNRGPYGYTF
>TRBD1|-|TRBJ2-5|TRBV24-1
TGTGCCACCAGTGACCCTCGACAGGGCGGGGAGACCCAGTACTTC
CATSDPRQGGETQYF
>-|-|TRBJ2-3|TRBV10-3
TGTGCCATCAGTGAGTCTGGGAGGATAACAACGTCGGATACGCAGTATTTT
CAISESGRITTSDTQYF
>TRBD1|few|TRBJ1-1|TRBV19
TGTGCCAGTAGTATAAAAGCTCCGGGACAGGGGCGCGAAGCTTTCTTT
CASSIKAPGQGREAFF
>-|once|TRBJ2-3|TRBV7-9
TGTGCCAGCAGCTTAGATATCGGACAGAGCACAGATACGCAGTATTTT
CASSLDIGQSTDTQYF
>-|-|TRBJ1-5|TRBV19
TGTGCCAGTAGTTTGGGGGCTCATCAGCCCCAGCATTTT
CASSLGAHQPQHF
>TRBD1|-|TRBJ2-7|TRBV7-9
TGTGCCAGCAGCTTAGTACAGGGGGCTAAGTACGAGCAGTACTTC
CASSLVQGAKYEQYF
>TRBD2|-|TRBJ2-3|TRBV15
TGTGCCACCAGCAGAGGTCCAGCGGGGGGGCCCGATACGCAGTATTTT
CATSRGPAGGPDTQYF
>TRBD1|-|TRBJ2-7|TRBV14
TGTGCCAGCAGGTACGCCGGGACAGCCCTCTACGAGCAGTACTTC
CASRYAGTALYEQYF
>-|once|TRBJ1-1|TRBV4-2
TGTGCCAGCAGCCAAGATCCGGGCACTGAAGCTTTCTTT
CASSQDPGTEAFF
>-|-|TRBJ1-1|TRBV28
TGTGCCAGCAGCCCCCCTGCAGGGTTTCCCCATTTT
CASSPPAGFPHF
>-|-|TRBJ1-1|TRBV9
TGTGCCAGCAGCGTACCGGCATCCGGGGGGAACACTGAAGCTTTCTTT
CASSVPASGGNTEAFF
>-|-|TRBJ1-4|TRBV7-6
TGTGCCAGCAGCTTAGCAAGCGAAAAACTGTTTTTT
CASSLASEKLFF
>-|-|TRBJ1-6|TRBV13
TGTGCCAGCAGCCCAGCGGTTAATTCACCCCTCCACTTT
CASSPAVNSPLHF
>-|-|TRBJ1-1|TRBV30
TGTGCCCGGTGGAGCACTGAAGCTTTCTTT
CARWSTEAFF
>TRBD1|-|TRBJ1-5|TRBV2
TGTGCCAGCAGCGGACAGGGGCTCCCGGGTCAGCCCCAGCATTTT
CASSGQGLPGQPQHF
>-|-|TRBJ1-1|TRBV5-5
TGTGCCAGCAGTCCCGGGATTTTGAACACTGAAGCTTTCTTT
CASSPGILNTEAFF
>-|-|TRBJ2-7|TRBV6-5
TGTGCCAGCAGTTATCTAGCCGACGGGGGCTACGAGCAGTACTTC
CASSYLADGGYEQYF
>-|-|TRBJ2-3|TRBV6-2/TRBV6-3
TGTGCCAGCAGTAACCGGGACTATACGCAGTATTTT
CASSNRDYTQYF
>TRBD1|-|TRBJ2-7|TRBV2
TGTGCCAGCAAAGACAGGGGGCAGATTGGCGAGCAGTACTTC
CASKDRGQIGEQYF